The clone carrying this T cell receptor (beta chain) occurred many times. Combining a sample-barcoded 5' primer with a J-beta primer mix, a second PCR ran for roughly 6 to 12 cycles. In TCRdb, the 5' RACE reads were re-called with MiXCR into one record per CDR3 protein. The sample holds approximately 800,000 distinct CDR3 sequences, roughly 25% seen once. This entry belongs to a study of blood T cells in healthy people across ages. The CDR3 contains 17 residues. Trimming removed 0 bases from V and 2 bases from J, with 16 bases in between. Germline CDR1 reads LGHDT; CDR2 reads YNNKEL (reference sequence). These sequences were also reported in another study, on T cells of mothers and their children.

This chain connects TRBV3-1 to TRBJ1-1; D is possibly TRBD1 (5 bases). This receptor was obtained from a boy aged 5-17 years in good health. Sequenced sample: blood. As DNA, the CDR3 is TGTGCCAGCAGCCAAGAACCCCAGGGACCGCTAAACACTGAAGCTTTCTTT. Its protein product is CASSQEPQGPLNTEAFF.